Listed here are 17 T cell receptor beta chains from one sample, sequenced in a study of cytomegalovirus exposure and HLA in healthy donors (dated by TCRdb to 2015 to 2018). The library was generated by the immunoSEQ multiplex PCR assay. For the multiplex PCR, a mixture combining 60 forward primers for TCR Vbeta segments and 13 reverse primers for TCR Jbeta segments was used. In its TCRdb copy, this immuneACCESS table keeps in-frame sequences only and misses some clones. Where compared with another copy, unresolved V genes explain less than half of these, and the others have no known cause. The sample has roughly 98,000 clones on record, about 74% of them singletons. Approximately 8% of the sample is taken by the ten largest. The sequenced sample consisted of PBMCs. The receptors were gathered from a female donor in good health and CMV-seronegative.

This chain links TRBV6-1 with TRBJ2-1, with D possibly TRBD1 on 6 matching bases. CDR1 and CDR2 (germline): MNHNS, SASEGT. The V gene lost 8 bases and the J gene lost 9 bases, with 17 bases spanning the gap. This CDR3 comprises 13 residues. CDR3 sequence (DNA): TGTGCCAGCTCGCAGGGGAATACGGGTGAGCAGTTCTTC. Translated, it gives CASSQGNTGEQFF.

The V and J genes are TRBV14 and TRBJ2-5; TRBD2 aligns across 7 bases. Germline CDR1 and CDR2: SGHDN and FVKESK. With V trimmed by 1 base and J by 4 bases, 6 bases remained unmatched. The CDR3 has 15 residues. The CDR3 DNA reads as TGTGCCAGCAGCCAAGGCGGAGCGGGGATAGAGACCCAGTACTTC. It yields the protein CASSQGGAGIETQYF.

In nucleotides, the CDR3 is TGTGCCAGCAGCGTGGGGGAGAACTATGGCTACACCTTC. As protein: CASSVGENYGYTF. The chain links TRBV5-6 to TRBJ1-2; tentative D call: TRBD1 (5 bases). The CDR3 spans 13 residues. Germline-derived CDR1 and CDR2 are SGHDT and YYEEEE. Trimming took 4 bases from V and 2 from J, leaving 9 bases between them. Together with reference TRBV5-6 and TRBJ1-2, the CDR3 gives the full variable domain: DAGVTQSPTHLIKTRGQQVTLRCSPKSGHDTVSWYQQALGQGPQFIFQYYEEEERQRGNFPDRFSGHQFPNYSSELNVNALLLGDSALYLCASSVGENYGYTFGSGTRLTVV.

This clone was recorded once. The chain links TRBV6-6 to TRBJ2-5; D perhaps matches TRBD2 (5 bases). Germline V gene sequence: CDR1 MNHNY, CDR2 SVGAGI (reference sequence). CDR3 length: 11 residues. Trimming took 5 bases from V and 5 from J, leaving 6 bases between them. The chain's CDR3 is CASSTGETQYF. The CDR3, as DNA: TGTGCCAGCAGTACGGGGGAGACCCAGTACTTC.

V is TRBV28 and J is TRBJ2-6; perhaps TRBD2 as D (5 bases). V lost 11 bases and J lost 0, with 17 bases in between. CDR3 length equals 16 residues. Germline loops: CDR1 MDHEN, CDR2 SYDVKM. CDR3 sequence: CASVEGRTSGANVLTF. As DNA, the CDR3 is TGTGCCTCTGTCGAAGGGAGAACCTCTGGGGCCAACGTCCTGACTTTC.

The table lists this clone with a few counts. V gene TRBV21-1 combines with J gene TRBJ2-3; the table calls TRBD2, which could not be checked here. TRBV21-1 is given as a pseudogene. The CDR3 sequence is 16 residues long. The CDR3 region has the DNA TGTGCCAGCAGCACGGGACTAGCGAACCCCACAGATACGCAGTATTTT. This codes for CASSTGLANPTDTQYF.

The chain recombines TRBV6-6 with TRBJ1-1; D is perhaps TRBD1 (6 bases). CDR3 length equals 15 residues. Trimming shortened V by 6 bases and J by 3 bases, and 17 bases separated the two germline ends. Per germline, CDR1 MNHNY and CDR2 SVGAGI (reference sequence). CDR3 sequence (DNA): TGTGCCAGCAGCAACCGGGACAATAAATACACTGAAGCTTTCTTT. Amino acid sequence: CASSNRDNKYTEAFF.

The gene calls are TRBV5-4 and TRBJ1-2, with TRBD1 identical over 9 bases. CDR3 length: 17 amino acids. Germline assignment: CDR1 SGHNT and CDR2 YYREEE (reference sequence). With 1 base clipped from V and 3 bases from J, the junction kept 10 bases outside the gene matches. The chain's CDR3 is CASSLRTGVYFDYGYTF. CDR3 DNA: TGTGCCAGCAGCTTGAGGACAGGGGTTTATTTCGACTATGGCTACACCTTC.

This chain joins TRBV9 and TRBJ2-7; 8 positions agree with TRBD1. CDR1 is SGDLS and CDR2 is YYNGEE in the germline V gene. V trimming: 4 bases; J trimming: 0 bases; junction bases outside the gene matches: 3. The CDR3 loop spans 14 amino acids. CDR3 nucleotide sequence: TGTGCCAGCAGCTTGGGACAGGCCTCCTACGAGCAGTACTTC. Translating it yields CASSLGQASYEQYF.

The rearrangement joins TRBV2 to TRBJ1-6; TRBD1 matches 8 bases. The germline gives CDR1 SNHLY, CDR2 FYNNEI. The CDR3 loop spans 14 amino acids. J lost 9 bases, V lost 6 bases, and 7 bases had no gene match. The CDR3 sequence is CASSGQGAPSPLHF. CDR3 nucleotides: TGTGCCAGCAGCGGCCAGGGGGCGCCTTCACCCCTCCACTTT. Supplemented by reference TRBV2 and TRBJ1-6, the full variable domain reads EPEVTQTPSHQVTQMGQEVILRCVPISNHLYFYWYRQILGQKVEFLVSFYNNEISEKSEIFDDQFSVERPDGSNFTLKIRSTKLEDSAMYFCASSGQGAPSPLHFGNGTRLTVT.

This rearrangement joins TRBV5-5 to TRBJ2-7; 10 bases are shared with TRBD2. After removal of 3 bases from V and 2 bases from J, the junction contained 5 bases not matched to a gene. This CDR3 region has 15 residues. Germline V gives CDR1 SGHKS, CDR2 YYEKEE (reference sequence). The CDR3 DNA reads TGTGCCAGCAGCTCCCAAAGCGGGGGGGCCTACGAGCAGTACTTC. It translates to CASSSQSGGAYEQYF.

CDR3 sequence (DNA): TGTGCCAGCAGCCCGTCGGGGATCGTCCGATATGGCTACACCTTC. It translates to CASSPSGIVRYGYTF. The J gene is TRBJ1-2, the V gene TRBV2, with D unclear. CDR3 length: 15 amino acids. Per germline, CDR1 SNHLY and CDR2 FYNNEI. V was shortened by 6 bases and J by 5 bases, with 19 bases between the two germline ends.

This rearrangement joins TRBV5-1 to TRBJ2-7; D perhaps matches TRBD2 (6 bases). Looked up from germline, CDR1 is SGHRS and CDR2 is YFSETQ. The CDR3 covers 15 residues. The V end lost 0 bases, the J end lost 5 bases, and 15 bases lay between the germline ends. The CDR3 loop reads CASSLAGGTGNEQYF. The CDR3 nucleotides are TGCGCCAGCAGCTTGGCCGGCGGGACGGGGAACGAGCAGTACTTC.

The chain joins TRBV15 to TRBJ2-5; 7 bases line up with TRBD1. The V segment lost 4 bases and the J segment 6 bases; nucleotides outside the gene matches: 8. This CDR3 spans 14 amino acids. CDR1 is LNHNV, CDR2 YYDKDF, per germline (reference sequence). The CDR3 nucleotides read TGTGCCACCAGCATACACAGGGGTAGAAAGACCCAGTACTTC. Translated, it gives CATSIHRGRKTQYF.

This clone has a single count. The CDR3 DNA is TGTGCCAGCGGACGGCGGGATTATGGCTACACCTTC. It specifies CASGRRDYGYTF. This chain connects TRBV5-8 to TRBJ1-2; D gene ambiguous. Germline V gives CDR1 SGHTS, CDR2 YDEGEE. V lost 7 bases, J lost 5 bases, and 12 bases lay in between. This CDR3 has 12 amino acids.

V is TRBV4-2 and J is TRBJ1-6; D remains unclear. The CDR3 covers 16 residues. V was clipped by 0 bases and J by 9 bases, with 15 bases between them. The germline V gene encodes CDR1 LGHNA and CDR2 YNFKEQ. The CDR3 sequence: CASSQDVTGLGSPLHF. Here the CDR3 DNA reads TGTGCCAGCAGCCAAGATGTCACCGGGTTGGGTTCACCCCTCCACTTT.

The chain links TRBV7-2 to TRBJ1-6; D call uncertain. Trimming removed 4 bases at V and 2 bases at J, with 12 bases between. The CDR3 runs to 16 residues. Germline CDR1 and CDR2: SGHTA and FQGNSA. CDR3 residues: CASSSRGGTYNSPLHF. In DNA, the CDR3 is TGTGCCAGCAGCTCTAGAGGCGGAACCTATAATTCACCCCTCCACTTT.